The entry below describes one T cell receptor (beta chain). The antigen remains undetermined. This record belongs to a study of T cell responses to AZD1222 COVID-19 vaccine. Findings and limits, study-wide: Only five or six individuals given AZD1222 were seropositive at baseline. Donors were chiefly white British, with a greater number of females, and clonal diversity was perhaps underestimated.

Sequencing was performed with immunoSEQ multiplex PCR; in TCRdb, only in-frame clones are kept and a portion is missing. This sample has over 85,000 clones, with roughly 85% found just once. The starting material was peripheral blood, obtained on day 0 of AZD1222 vaccination. This TCR derives from an adult in good health.

CDR3 region: CASSEGGLAGGDTQYF. The DNA for the CDR3 is TGTGCCAGCAGTGAAGGGGGACTAGCGGGAGGGGATACGCAGTATTTT. The chain recombines TRBV2 with TRBJ2-3, with TRBD2 identical over 16 bases. Looked up from germline, CDR1 is SNHLY and CDR2 is FYNNEI. J lost 6 bases, V lost 1 base, and 1 base had no gene match. The CDR3 is made up of 16 amino acids.